This paragraph reports one T cell receptor beta chain. The data were taken from a study of blood T cell repertoires in COVID-19. Germline CDR1 LGHDT, CDR2 YNNKEL (reference sequence). This CDR3 is 15 amino acids long. V gave up 1 base and J gave up 5 bases, with 14 bases separating them. Under the authors' procedure: Amplified reference gene primers provided the basis for estimating nucleated cell counts. Sequencing was performed with immunoSEQ multiplex PCR; in TCRdb, only in-frame clones are kept and a portion is missing. Clone size and the V and J calls come from that table; the DNA yielded D and trimming. Of about 440,000 clones in the sample, roughly 91% are singletons; the top ten hold around 4.4%.

The sample was peripheral blood. The source is a woman in her 30s with acute or convalescent COVID-19. The chain employs TRBV3-1 (or the pseudogene TRBV3-2) and TRBJ1-1, with D tentatively TRBD1 (5 bases). The CDR3 DNA sequence: TGTGCCAGCAGCCAAGCTTTGGGCAGGGAAACTGAAGCTTTCTTT. This gives the protein CASSQALGRETEAFF.